These 16 T cell receptor beta chains were all obtained from the same sample, sequenced in a study of blood T cells in healthy people across ages. Through a sample-barcoded 5' primer and a J-beta primer mix, a second PCR was run for roughly 6 to 12 cycles. TCRdb itself ran the 5' RACE reads through MiXCR, one entry per CDR3 protein. The sample records around 1,000,000 distinct CDR3 sequences, 20% to 25% being singletons. The sample also formed part of further work on T cells of mothers and their children.

Sequenced sample: blood. The receptors stem from a girl under 10 years old in good health.

The V and J genes are TRBV5-1 and TRBJ2-7; possibly TRBD1 for D (6 bases). CDR1 is SGHRS and CDR2 is YFSETQ in the germline V gene. Deletions cut 4 bases from V and 1 base from J, with 15 bases between. This CDR3 comprises 15 residues. CDR3 in DNA: TGCGCCAGCAGCCTCTTGACAGGCGAATCCTACGAGCAGTACTTC. Translating gives CASSLLTGESYEQYF.

This clonotype showed up just a few times. The genes are TRBV12-3 or TRBV12-4 and TRBJ2-5, with 8 bases aligning to TRBD1. CDR3 length equals 16 residues. After removal of 6 bases from V and 1 base from J, the junction contained 10 bases not matched to a gene. The CDR3 protein is CASRPDRGPTQETQYF. CDR3 nucleotides: TGTGCCAGCAGGCCAGACAGGGGACCTACCCAAGAGACCCAGTACTTC.

V usage is TRBV12-3 or TRBV12-4 and J usage is TRBJ1-1, with 7 bases lining up with TRBD1. This CDR3 region has 13 residues. The V segment lost 5 bases and the J segment 4 bases; nucleotides outside the gene matches: 4. In nucleotides, the CDR3 is TGTGCCAGCAGTCGGACAGGCGCCACTGAAGCTTTCTTT. Its protein is CASSRTGATEAFF.

The count of this clonotype is one. This sequence joins TRBV6-1 and TRBJ1-2, with 10 bases identical to TRBD1. Unmatched junction bases numbered 3, after V lost 4 bases and J lost 4 bases. The CDR3 has 14 residues. Germline CDR1 and CDR2: MNHNS and SASEGT. This chain's CDR3 is CASSGQGALYGYTF. CDR3 coding DNA: TGTGCCAGCAGTGGACAGGGGGCCCTCTATGGCTACACCTTC.

The chain has TRBV25-1 and TRBJ2-5; 8 bases match TRBD2. Near its end, the DNA agrees better with TRBJ2-1, so the J call may be wrong. CDR1 is MGHDK and CDR2 is SYGVNS in the germline V gene. This CDR3 has 13 amino acids. The CDR3 protein is CASRGSGRDEQFF. CDR3 DNA sequence: TGTGCCAGCAGGGGCAGCGGGAGAGATGAGCAGTTCTTC.

This sequence joins TRBV7-9 and TRBJ2-7, with D possibly TRBD2 on 6 matching bases. V gave up 5 bases and J gave up 1 base, with 18 bases separating them. This CDR3 contains 16 residues. Germline assignment: CDR1 SEHNR and CDR2 FQNEAQ (reference sequence). DNA for the CDR3: TGTGCCAGCAGCCCGACTGGGACTTCTATTTCCTACGAGCAGTACTTC. Translated, it gives CASSPTGTSISYEQYF. Drawing the rest from reference TRBV7-9 and TRBJ2-7, the complete variable domain is DTGVSQNPRHKITKRGQNVTFRCDPISEHNRLYWYRQTLGQGPEFLTYFQNEAQLEKSRLLSDRFSAERPKGSFSTLEIQRTEQGDSAMYLCASSPTGTSISYEQYFGPGTRLTVT.

This chain connects TRBV7-3 to TRBJ1-2, with D unresolved. Germline V lookup: CDR1 SGHTA, CDR2 FQGTGA. The V end was cut by 4 bases, the J end by 3 bases, with 12 bases between. The CDR3 extends over 14 amino acids. This CDR3 reads CASSSVDGDYGYTF. The DNA of the CDR3 is TGTGCCAGCAGCTCGGTGGACGGAGACTATGGCTACACCTTC.

The chain uses TRBV20-1 and TRBJ2-7; 7 bases map to TRBD2. CDR1 is DFQATT and CDR2 is SNEGSKA in the germline V gene (reference sequence). CDR3 length equals 13 residues. V was clipped by 4 bases and J by 4 bases; unmatched bases: 7. The CDR3 is CSANRGSEYEQYF. The CDR3 coding sequence is TGCAGTGCTAATCGCGGGAGTGAATACGAGCAGTACTTC.

The chain joins TRBV7-9 to TRBJ2-6; 7 nucleotides agree with TRBD1. This CDR3 contains 16 residues. V shed 3 bases, J shed 0 bases, and the junction held 2 bases outside the gene matches. Per germline, CDR1 SEHNR and CDR2 FQNEAQ (reference sequence). The CDR3 bases are TGTGCCAGCAGCTTCACAGGGGACTCTGGGGCCAACGTCCTGACTTTC. Its translation is CASSFTGDSGANVLTF.

J is TRBJ2-7 and V is TRBV20-1, with D perhaps matching TRBD2 (6 bases). V lost 3 bases to trimming and J lost 3 bases, with 18 bases between them. The CDR3 runs to 15 residues. CDR1 and CDR2 (germline): DFQATT, SNEGSKA (reference sequence). CDR3: CSASRILEGSYEQYF. The CDR3 DNA sequence: TGCAGTGCTAGTAGGATACTGGAGGGCAGCTACGAGCAGTACTTC.

The V call is TRBV6-1, the J call TRBJ2-1, with TRBD2 identical over 7 bases. The CDR3 sequence is 16 residues long. The germline gives CDR1 MNHNS, CDR2 SASEGT. V shed 6 bases, J shed 3 bases, and the junction held 11 bases outside the gene matches. CDR3 in amino acids: CASSWAAGEFYNEQFF. The CDR3 DNA sequence: TGTGCCAGCAGCTGGGCGGCGGGGGAGTTCTACAATGAGCAGTTCTTC.

This chain joins TRBV20-1 and TRBJ2-4, with 7 positions matching TRBD1. The CDR3 runs 12 residues. Germline lookup yields CDR1 DFQATT and CDR2 SNEGSKA (reference sequence). V was pared by 4 bases and J by 3 bases, with 0 bases of the junction left unmatched. The chain's CDR3 is CSATGGKNIQYF. The CDR3 region has the DNA TGCAGTGCTACAGGGGGCAAAAACATTCAGTACTTC.

This clonotype was observed a handful of times. The chain links TRBV18 to TRBJ2-3; D ambiguous. In germline, CDR1 is KGHSH, CDR2 LQKENI. Trimming left V 6 bases short and J 0 bases short, with 10 bases between. The CDR3 consists of 14 residues. The CDR3 bases are TGTGCCAGCTCCCCCGACCCAAGCACAGATACGCAGTATTTT. Protein product: CASSPDPSTDTQYF.

This clonotype has more than one count but fewer than ten. The chain couples TRBV5-1 to TRBJ2-1; perhaps TRBD2 as D (6 bases). The tail of the sequence fits TRBJ2-7 better, so the J call may be wrong. The germline gives CDR1 SGHRS, CDR2 YFSETQ. This CDR3 contains 14 residues. The CDR3 DNA sequence: TGCGCCAGCAGCTTGGTCGGGGGAACAGAAGAGCAGTACTTC. This gives the protein CASSLVGGTEEQYF.

This clonotype was seen only a few times. The rearrangement links TRBV7-6 to TRBJ2-5; 7 bases are a match to TRBD1. The CDR3 extends over 16 amino acids. Trimming removed 0 bases from V and 4 bases from J; junction bases left unmatched: 8. The germline gives CDR1 SGHVS, CDR2 FNYEAQ. The CDR3 DNA reads TGTGCCAGCAGCTTAGCCGTGACAGGGCCGGGAGAGACCCAGTACTTC. It specifies CASSLAVTGPGETQYF.

The chain links TRBV24-1 to TRBJ2-1; tentatively, D is TRBD1 (6 bases). This CDR3 has 12 residues. In germline, CDR1 is KGHDR, CDR2 SFDVKD. V lost 7 bases and J lost 7, with 10 bases in between. The CDR3, as DNA: TGTGCCACCAGCAGGACAGCAAATGAGCAGTTCTTC. It codes for CATSRTANEQFF.